The 11 T cell receptor beta chains in this list originate from one sample, sequenced in a study of prognosis after radiotherapy for stage I lung cancer. With two-round multiplex PCR, TCR beta CDR3 sequences were amplified from genomic DNA. Each TRBV and TRBJ gene had its own primer in the first PCR round. MiXCR, run by TCRdb on the multiplex PCR reads, gives a single entry per CDR3 protein. The sample has roughly 25,000 distinct CDR3 sequences; about 30% are singletons. Specimen: PBMCs, collected before or after stereotactic body radiation therapy (not recorded which). These receptors came from a donor aged 50 or older with non-small cell lung cancer.

This clonotype was recorded many times. The V call is TRBV4-1, the J call TRBJ2-5, with TRBD1 matching over 8 bases. With 4 bases clipped from V and 4 bases from J, the junction kept 8 bases outside the gene matches. CDR1 and CDR2 from the germline V gene are MGHRA and YSYEKL. This CDR3 is built from 15 residues. CDR3 residues: CASSPYGQGGETQYF. The CDR3 DNA reads as TGCGCCAGCAGCCCCTACGGACAGGGAGGAGAGACCCAGTACTTC.

This clonotype has a count of ten or more. The rearrangement uses TRBV24-1 and TRBJ2-3; D call uncertain. The CDR3 has 13 amino acids. Germline V gene sequence: CDR1 KGHDR, CDR2 SFDVKD. The ends were cut back, 4 bases at V and 0 bases at J, with 4 bases in the middle. CDR3 in DNA: TGTGCCACCAGTGACCCGAGCACAGATACGCAGTATTTT. Translated: CATSDPSTDTQYF.

To note about this clonotype: A read error is the likely source, as a far larger clone sits one nucleotide away. The chain is built from TRBV5-4 and TRBJ2-2, with D uncertain. The CDR3 covers 13 residues. Per germline, CDR1 SGHNT and CDR2 YYREEE (reference sequence). The V gene lost 2 bases and the J gene lost 3 bases, with 5 bases spanning the gap. CDR3 DNA sequence: TGTGCCAGCAGCTTTACAGACACCGGGGAGCTGTTTTTT. Translation gives CASSFTDTGELFF.

This clonotype was detected a few times. A much larger clone lies one base from this, so it may be a read error. This chain links TRBV29-1 with TRBJ2-7; D is ambiguous. The CDR3 contains 13 residues. From germline, CDR1 is SQVTM and CDR2 ANQGSEA. The CDR3 protein is CSVDMAGAYEHYF. The CDR3 nucleotides are TGCAGCGTTGATATGGCAGGAGCCTACGAGCATTACTTC.

This rearrangement joins TRBV10-3 to TRBJ1-1; D is perhaps TRBD1 (5 bases). Germline CDR1 and CDR2: ENHRY and SYGVKD. The CDR3 length is 14 residues. The V end lost 10 bases, the J end lost 4 bases, and 19 bases lay between the germline ends. The CDR3 DNA follows: TGTGCCACCTGGGAGTTGGGGGGGACCACTGAAGCTTTCTTT. It specifies CATWELGGTTEAFF.

Remarks on this clonotype: The conserved final phenylalanine or tryptophan is absent from the CDR3, which likely points to a read error. This CDR3 is CASRRQGVTSPLHL. In DNA, the CDR3 is TGTGCCAGCAGAAGACAGGGGGTGACTTCACCCCTCCACCTT. The V and J genes are TRBV6-1 and TRBJ1-6, with 9 bases that match TRBD1. The CDR3 runs to 14 residues. V lost 6 bases to trimming and J lost 9 bases; unmatched junction nucleotides: 6. The germline CDR1 and CDR2 sequences are MNHNS and SASEGT.

This clonotype showed up many times. This sequence joins TRBV6-1 and TRBJ1-2; the D is unclear. Per the germline V gene, CDR1 is MNHNS and CDR2 is SASEGT. V was trimmed by 7 bases and J by 4 bases, leaving 10 bases between them. This CDR3 has 12 residues. The DNA for the CDR3 is TGTGCCAGCACCGACGGCCCCTATGGCTACACCTTC. Protein: CASTDGPYGYTF.

Turning to this clonotype: A much larger clonotype is one base distant, so this may be a read error. The CDR3, as DNA: TGTGCCAGCAGTGACAAAGCGGTGGAAGGAGGTACGCAGTATTTT. Translated, it gives CASSDKAVEGGTQYF. The chain joins TRBV6-4 to TRBJ2-3, with D possibly being TRBD2 (5 bases). In germline, CDR1 is MRHNA, CDR2 SNTAGT. The CDR3 is 15 residues long. V was shortened by 2 bases and J by 8 bases, with 17 bases between the two germline ends.

This clonotype was found many times. The chain links TRBV6-1 to TRBJ2-5; either TRBD1 or TRBD2 may supply D (6 bases each). V shed 6 bases and J shed 4 bases, with 12 bases lying between them. Germline V gene lookup returns CDR1 MNHNS and CDR2 SASEGT. This CDR3 spans 13 amino acids. The CDR3 DNA follows: TGTGCCAGCAGACTACAGGGACTAGAGACCCAGTACTTC. The encoded protein is CASRLQGLETQYF.

This clonotype has ten or more counts. The chain combines TRBV10-3 with TRBJ1-4; 9 nucleotides agree with TRBD1. Germline trimming cut 10 bases from V and 3 bases from J; bases unmatched to any gene: 9. This CDR3 has 15 residues. Germline lookup yields CDR1 ENHRY and CDR2 SYGVKD. This chain's CDR3 is CASGTGIGANEKLFF. In DNA, the CDR3 is TGTGCCAGCGGGACAGGGATCGGAGCTAATGAAAAACTGTTTTTT.

This chain links TRBV9 with TRBJ2-1; 7 bases align to TRBD1. Looked up from germline, CDR1 is SGDLS and CDR2 is YYNGEE. V was pared by 7 bases and J by 6 bases, with 13 bases of the junction left unmatched. This CDR3 has 15 residues. CDR3 nucleotides: TGTGCCAGCGCAGAGGAAGGGGGCGAAGGCAATGAGCAGTTCTTC. This gives the protein CASAEEGGEGNEQFF.